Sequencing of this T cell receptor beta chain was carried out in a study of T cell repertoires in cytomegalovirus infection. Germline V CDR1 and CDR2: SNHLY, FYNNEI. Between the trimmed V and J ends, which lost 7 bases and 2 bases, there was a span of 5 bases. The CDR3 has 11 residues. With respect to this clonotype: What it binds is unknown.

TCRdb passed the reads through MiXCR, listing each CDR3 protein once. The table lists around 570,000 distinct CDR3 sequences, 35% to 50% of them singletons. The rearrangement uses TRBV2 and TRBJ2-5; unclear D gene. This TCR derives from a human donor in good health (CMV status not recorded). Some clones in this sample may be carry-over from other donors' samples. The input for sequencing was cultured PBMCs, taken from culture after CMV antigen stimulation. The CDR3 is CASTEQETQYF. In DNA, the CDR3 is TGTGCCAGCACGGAACAAGAGACCCAGTACTTC.